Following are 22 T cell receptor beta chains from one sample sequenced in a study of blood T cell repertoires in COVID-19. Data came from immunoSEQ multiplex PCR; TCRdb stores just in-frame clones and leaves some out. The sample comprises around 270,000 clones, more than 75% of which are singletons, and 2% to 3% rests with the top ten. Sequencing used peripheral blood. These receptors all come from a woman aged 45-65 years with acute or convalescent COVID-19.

CDR3 coding DNA: TGTGCCAGCAGTTTATCACCCGGGACTAGCGGATTTTTTGAGCAGTTCTTC. Translation: CASSLSPGTSGFFEQFF. The chain has TRBV28 and TRBJ2-1, with 11 bases identical to TRBD2. The CDR3 sequence is 17 residues long. V trimming: 1 base; J trimming: 9 bases; junction bases outside the gene matches: 11. The germline V gene has CDR1 MDHEN and CDR2 SYDVKM.

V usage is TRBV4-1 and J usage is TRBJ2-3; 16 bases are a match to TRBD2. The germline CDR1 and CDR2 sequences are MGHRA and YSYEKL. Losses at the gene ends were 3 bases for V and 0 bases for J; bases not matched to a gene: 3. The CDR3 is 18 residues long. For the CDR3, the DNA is TGCGCCAGCAGCCATCCGGGACTAGCGGGAGGGAGCACAGATACGCAGTATTTT. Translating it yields CASSHPGLAGGSTDTQYF.

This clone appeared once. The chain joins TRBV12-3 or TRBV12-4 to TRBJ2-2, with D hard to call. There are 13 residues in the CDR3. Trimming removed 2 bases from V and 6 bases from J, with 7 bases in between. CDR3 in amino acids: CASSLMSPGELFF. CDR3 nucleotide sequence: TGTGCCAGCAGTTTAATGAGTCCCGGGGAGCTGTTTTTT.

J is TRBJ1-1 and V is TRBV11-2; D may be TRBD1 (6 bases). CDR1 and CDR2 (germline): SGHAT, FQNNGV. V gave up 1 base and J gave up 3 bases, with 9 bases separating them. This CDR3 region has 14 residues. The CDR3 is CASSLVPGDTEAFF. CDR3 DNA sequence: TGTGCCAGCAGCTTAGTTCCAGGGGACACTGAAGCTTTCTTT.

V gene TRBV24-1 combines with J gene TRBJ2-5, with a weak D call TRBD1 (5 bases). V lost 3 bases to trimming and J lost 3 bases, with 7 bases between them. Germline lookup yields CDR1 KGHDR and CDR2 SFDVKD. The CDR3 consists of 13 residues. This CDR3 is CATSDIQEETQYF. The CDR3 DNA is TGTGCCACCAGTGATATACAGGAAGAGACCCAGTACTTC.

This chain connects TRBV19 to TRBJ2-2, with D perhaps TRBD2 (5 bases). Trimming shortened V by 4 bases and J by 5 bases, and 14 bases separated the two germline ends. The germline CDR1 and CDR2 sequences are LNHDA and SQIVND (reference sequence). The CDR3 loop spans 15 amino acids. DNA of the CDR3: TGTGCCAGTAGTAGGGTAACGGGGTGGACCGGGGAGCTGTTTTTT. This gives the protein CASSRVTGWTGELFF.

The CDR3 sequence is CASSMGQSTGEKLFF. The CDR3 DNA reads as TGTGCCAGCAGCATGGGACAGTCGACGGGTGAAAAACTGTTTTTT. V gene TRBV7-9 combines with J gene TRBJ1-4; 7 nucleotides line up with TRBD1. The CDR3 totals 15 residues. Germline V gene sequence: CDR1 SEHNR, CDR2 FQNEAQ (reference sequence). V lost 5 bases and J lost 7; bases outside the gene matches: 10. Combining the CDR3 with reference TRBV7-9 and TRBJ1-4 gives the whole variable domain DTGVSQNPRHKITKRGQNVTFRCDPISEHNRLYWYRQTLGQGPEFLTYFQNEAQLEKSRLLSDRFSAERPKGSFSTLEIQRTEQGDSAMYLCASSMGQSTGEKLFFGSGTQLSVL.

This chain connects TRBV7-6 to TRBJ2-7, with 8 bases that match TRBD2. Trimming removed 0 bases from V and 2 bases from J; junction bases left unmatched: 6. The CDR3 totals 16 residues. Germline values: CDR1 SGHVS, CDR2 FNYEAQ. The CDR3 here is CASSLAGVAGTYEQYF. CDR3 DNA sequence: TGTGCCAGCAGCTTAGCGGGGGTAGCGGGAACCTACGAGCAGTACTTC. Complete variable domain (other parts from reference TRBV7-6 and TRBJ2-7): GAGVSQSPRYKVTKRGQDVALRCDPISGHVSLYWYRQALGQGPEFLTYFNYEAQQDKSGLPNDRFSAERPEGSISTLTIQRTEQRDSAMYRCASSLAGVAGTYEQYFGPGTRLTVT.

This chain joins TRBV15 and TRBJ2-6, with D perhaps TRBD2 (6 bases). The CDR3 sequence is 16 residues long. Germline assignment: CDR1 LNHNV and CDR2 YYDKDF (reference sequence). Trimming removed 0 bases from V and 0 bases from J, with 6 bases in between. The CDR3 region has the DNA TGTGCCACCAGCAGAGACGGGAGCTCTGGGGCCAACGTCCTGACTTTC. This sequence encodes CATSRDGSSGANVLTF.

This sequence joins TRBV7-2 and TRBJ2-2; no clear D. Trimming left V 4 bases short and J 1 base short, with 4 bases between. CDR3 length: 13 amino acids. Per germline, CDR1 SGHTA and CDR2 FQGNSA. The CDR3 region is CASSSRNTGELFF. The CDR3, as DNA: TGTGCCAGCAGCTCCAGGAACACCGGGGAGCTGTTTTTT.

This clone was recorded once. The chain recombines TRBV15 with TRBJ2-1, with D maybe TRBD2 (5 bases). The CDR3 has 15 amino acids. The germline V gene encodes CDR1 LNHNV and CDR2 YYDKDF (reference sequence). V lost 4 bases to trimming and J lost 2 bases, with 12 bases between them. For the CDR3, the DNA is TGTGCCACCAGCATCCGACGGGAAGCCTACAATGAGCAGTTCTTC. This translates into CATSIRREAYNEQFF.

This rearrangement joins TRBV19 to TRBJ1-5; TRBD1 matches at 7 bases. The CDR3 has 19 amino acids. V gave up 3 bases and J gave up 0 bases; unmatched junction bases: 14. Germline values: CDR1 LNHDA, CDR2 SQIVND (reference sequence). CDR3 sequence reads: CASSISGTARFYSNQPQHF. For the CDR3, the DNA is TGTGCCAGTAGTATCTCCGGGACAGCGAGATTCTATAGCAATCAGCCCCAGCATTTT.

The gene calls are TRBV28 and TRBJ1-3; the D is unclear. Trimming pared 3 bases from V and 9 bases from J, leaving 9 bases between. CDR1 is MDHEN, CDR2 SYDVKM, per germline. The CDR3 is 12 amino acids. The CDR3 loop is CASSLVVGTIYF. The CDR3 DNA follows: TGTGCCAGCAGTTTGGTAGTCGGCACCATATATTTT.

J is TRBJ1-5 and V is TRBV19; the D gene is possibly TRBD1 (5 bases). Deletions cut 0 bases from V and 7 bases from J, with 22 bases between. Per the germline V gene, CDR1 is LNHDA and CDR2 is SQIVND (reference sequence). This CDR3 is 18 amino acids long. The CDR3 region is CASSIDFAGHLKRQPQHF. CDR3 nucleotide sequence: TGTGCCAGTAGTATAGATTTTGCCGGACACCTAAAGAGGCAGCCCCAGCATTTT. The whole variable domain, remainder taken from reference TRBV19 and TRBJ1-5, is DGGITQSPKYLFRKEGQNVTLSCEQNLNHDAMYWYRQDPGQGLRLIYYSQIVNDFQKGDIAEGYSVSREKKESFPLTVTSAQKNPTAFYLCASSIDFAGHLKRQPQHFGDGTRLSIL.

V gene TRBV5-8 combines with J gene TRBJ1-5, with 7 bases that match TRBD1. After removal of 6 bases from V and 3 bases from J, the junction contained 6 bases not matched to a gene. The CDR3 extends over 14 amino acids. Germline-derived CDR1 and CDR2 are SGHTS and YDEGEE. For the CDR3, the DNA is TGTGCCAGCACCACGGGACAGCCCAATCAGCCCCAGCATTTT. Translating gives CASTTGQPNQPQHF. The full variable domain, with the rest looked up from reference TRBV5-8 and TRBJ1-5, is EAGVTQSPTHLIKTRGQQATLRCSPISGHTSVYWYQQALGLGLQFLLWYDEGEERNRGNFPPRFSGRQFPNYSSELNVNALELEDSALYLCASTTGQPNQPQHFGDGTRLSIL.

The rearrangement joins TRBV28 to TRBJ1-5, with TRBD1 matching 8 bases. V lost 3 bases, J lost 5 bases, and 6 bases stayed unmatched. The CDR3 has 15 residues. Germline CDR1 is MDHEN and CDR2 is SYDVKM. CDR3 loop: CASSFSDRDYQPQHF. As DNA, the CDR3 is TGTGCCAGCAGTTTTTCGGACAGGGATTATCAGCCCCAGCATTTT.

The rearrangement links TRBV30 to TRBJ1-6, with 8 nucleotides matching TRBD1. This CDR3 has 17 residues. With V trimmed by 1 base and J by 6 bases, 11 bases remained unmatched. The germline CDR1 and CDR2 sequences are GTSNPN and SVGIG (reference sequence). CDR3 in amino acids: CAWSGRSRDRFNSPLHF. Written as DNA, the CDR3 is TGTGCCTGGAGTGGTCGCTCCCGGGACAGGTTTAATTCACCCCTCCACTTT.

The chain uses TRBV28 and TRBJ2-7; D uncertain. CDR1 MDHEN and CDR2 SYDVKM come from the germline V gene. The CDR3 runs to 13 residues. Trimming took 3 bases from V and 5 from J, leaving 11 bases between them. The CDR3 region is CASSFRLVNEQYF. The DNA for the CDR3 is TGTGCCAGCAGTTTTCGGCTAGTGAACGAGCAGTACTTC.

The CDR3 DNA follows: TGTGCCAGCAGCCTAAGGGGGAACACTGAAGCTTTCTTT. Protein: CASSLRGNTEAFF. The rearrangement joins TRBV3-1 (or the pseudogene TRBV3-2) to TRBJ1-1; a possible D gene is TRBD1 (5 bases). This CDR3 is built from 13 residues. V gave up 4 bases and J gave up 1 base, with 7 bases separating them. Per germline, CDR1 LGHDT and CDR2 YNNKEL (reference sequence).

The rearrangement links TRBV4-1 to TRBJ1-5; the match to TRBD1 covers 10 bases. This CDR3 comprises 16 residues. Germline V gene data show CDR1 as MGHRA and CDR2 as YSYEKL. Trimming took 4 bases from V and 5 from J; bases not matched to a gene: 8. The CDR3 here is CASSPDLTGGYQPQHF. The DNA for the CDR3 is TGCGCCAGCAGCCCAGACTTGACAGGGGGCTATCAGCCCCAGCATTTT.

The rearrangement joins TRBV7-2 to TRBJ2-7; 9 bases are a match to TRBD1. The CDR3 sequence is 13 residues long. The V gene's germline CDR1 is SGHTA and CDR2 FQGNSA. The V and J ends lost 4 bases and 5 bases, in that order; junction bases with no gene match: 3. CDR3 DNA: TGTGCCAGCAGCTCTCGGACAGGGGACGAGCAGTACTTC. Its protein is CASSSRTGDEQYF. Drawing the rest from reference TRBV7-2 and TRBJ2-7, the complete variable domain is GAGVSQSPSNKVTEKGKDVELRCDPISGHTALYWYRQSLGQGLEFLIYFQGNSAPDKSGLPSDRFSAERTGGSVSTLTIQRTQQEDSAVYLCASSSRTGDEQYFGPGTRLTVT.

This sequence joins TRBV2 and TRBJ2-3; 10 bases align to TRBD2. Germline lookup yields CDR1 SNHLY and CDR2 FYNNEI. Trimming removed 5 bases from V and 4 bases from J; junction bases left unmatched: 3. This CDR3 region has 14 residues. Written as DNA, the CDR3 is TGTGCCAGCAGTCTCCTAGCGGGAGCAGATACGCAGTATTTT. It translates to CASSLLAGADTQYF. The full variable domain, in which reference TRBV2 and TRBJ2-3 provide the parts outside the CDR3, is EPEVTQTPSHQVTQMGQEVILRCVPISNHLYFYWYRQILGQKVEFLVSFYNNEISEKSEIFDDQFSVERPDGSNFTLKIRSTKLEDSAMYFCASSLLAGADTQYFGPGTRLTVL.